This TCR beta chain was observed in a study of T cell repertoires in cytomegalovirus infection. Study-level points and caveats: The ex vivo response was dominated by HLA-C-restricted CMV-specific TCR beta clonotypes.

In TCRdb, the reads were re-called with MiXCR into one record per CDR3 protein. The repertoire holds about 270,000 distinct CDR3 sequences, with less than 25% as singletons. Of note for this clonotype: The antigen is unknown.

Germline CDR1 reads SQVTM; CDR2 reads ANQGSEA. CDR3 length: 15 residues. Unmatched junction bases numbered 7, after V lost 8 bases and J lost 0 bases. The source material was cultured PBMCs, sampled from culture after CMV antigen stimulation. The TCR was taken from a human donor in good health (CMV status not recorded). Some clones in this sample may be carry-over from other donors' samples. The V call is TRBV29-1, the J call TRBJ1-1, with TRBD1 matching 12 bases. The CDR3 DNA reads as TGCAGCCCGGGACAGGGGGCTCCTGTGAACACTGAAGCTTTCTTT. It translates to CSPGQGAPVNTEAFF. Full variable domain (rest looked up from reference TRBV29-1 and TRBJ1-1): SAVISQKPSRDICQRGTSLTIQCQVDSQVTMMFWYRQQPGQSLTLIATANQGSEATYESGFVIDKFPISRPNLTFSTLTVSNMSPEDSSIYLCSPGQGAPVNTEAFFGQGTRLTVV.